Listed here is a single TCR beta chain. The sample is drawn from a study of blood T cell repertoires in COVID-19. TCRdb's copy holds only in-frame clones and misses some; the assay was immunoSEQ multiplex PCR. The data show about 370,000 clones, roughly 89% seen once. The origin of this receptor is a man between 18 and 29 years old with active or convalescent COVID-19. The sample was peripheral blood.

CDR3 in amino acids: CASSLRGGDTEAFF. CDR3 nucleotide sequence: TGTGCCAGCAGTTTACGAGGCGGGGACACTGAAGCTTTCTTT. This chain links TRBV28 with TRBJ1-1, with no clear D. This CDR3 contains 14 residues. Germline CDR1 is MDHEN and CDR2 is SYDVKM. Trimming shortened V by 2 bases and J by 3 bases, and 10 bases separated the two germline ends.